The 30 T cell receptor beta chains below come from one sample, sequenced in a study of blood T cell repertoires in COVID-19 (dated by TCRdb to about 2020). Receptor libraries were prepared by the immunoSEQ multiplex PCR assay. The immuneACCESS repertoire file appears here via TCRdb, limited to in-frame rearrangements. These files lack a portion of the clones; in checked studies, under half of the deficit traces to unresolved V genes, and the cause of the others is not known. The sample records some 410,000 clones, around 87% of which are singletons. In total, the top ten clones hold about 0.89% of the sample. The sequenced material came from PBMCs or T cells enriched from blood (not recorded which). The receptor source for this set is a woman between 25 and 40 years old with acute COVID-19.

The V and J genes are TRBV6-5 and TRBJ2-7; TRBD1 matches at 12 bases. The CDR3 is 13 residues long. Looked up from germline, CDR1 is MNHEY and CDR2 is SVGAGI. The J segment lost 7 bases and the V segment lost 7 bases, leaving 5 bases of the junction unmatched. The CDR3 coding sequence is TGTGCCAGCACGGGACAGGGGGCTAGTGAGCAGTACTTC. Its translation is CASTGQGASEQYF.

This clone was counted a single time. CDR3 region: CASSSTGSGNTIYF. The CDR3 DNA reads TGTGCCAGCAGTTCTACGGGTTCTGGAAACACCATATATTTT. The chain recombines TRBV5-6 with TRBJ1-3; D gene uncertain. V was shortened by 5 bases and J by 1 base, with 10 bases between the two germline ends. Looked up from germline, CDR1 is SGHDT and CDR2 is YYEEEE. The CDR3 spans 14 residues. Combining the CDR3 with reference TRBV5-6 and TRBJ1-3 gives the whole variable domain DAGVTQSPTHLIKTRGQQVTLRCSPKSGHDTVSWYQQALGQGPQFIFQYYEEEERQRGNFPDRFSGHQFPNYSSELNVNALLLGDSALYLCASSSTGSGNTIYFGEGSWLTVV.

This sequence joins TRBV6-2 or TRBV6-3 and TRBJ2-7; tentative D call: TRBD1 (6 bases). Germline CDR1 and CDR2: MNHEY and SVGEGT. The CDR3 consists of 13 residues. V shed 4 bases and J shed 5 bases, with 12 bases lying between them. This CDR3 is CASSSSGVHEQYF. DNA for the CDR3: TGTGCCAGCAGTTCCTCAGGGGTCCACGAGCAGTACTTC.

The chain combines TRBV5-1 with TRBJ2-7; 7 bases are a match to TRBD1. V gave up 4 bases and J gave up 0 bases; unmatched junction bases: 7. The germline V gene encodes CDR1 SGHRS and CDR2 YFSETQ. The length of the CDR3 is 15 residues. The DNA for the CDR3 is TGCGCCAGCAGCGACAGGGAAAGGAGCTCCTACGAGCAGTACTTC. It translates to CASSDRERSSYEQYF.

V usage is TRBV19 and J usage is TRBJ2-1; weak D call: TRBD1 (7 bases). Trimming took off 3 bases at V and 2 bases at J, with 11 bases between the two ends. CDR3 length: 15 residues. The germline V gene has CDR1 LNHDA and CDR2 SQIVND (reference sequence). The CDR3 spells CASSIGGTAYNEQFF. In nucleotides, the CDR3 is TGTGCCAGTAGTATCGGAGGGACAGCCTACAATGAGCAGTTCTTC.

This sequence joins TRBV6-2 or TRBV6-3 and TRBJ1-2; TRBD1 agrees at 7 bases. V gave up 6 bases and J gave up 5 bases; unmatched junction bases: 18. Germline lookup yields CDR1 MNHEY and CDR2 SVGEGT. This CDR3 contains 17 residues. CDR3 DNA: TGTGCCAGCAGCCGTACCGGACAGGTCGTTATATTATATGGCTACACCTTC. Its translation: CASSRTGQVVILYGYTF.

As DNA, the CDR3 is TGTGCCAGCAGCCCCTCGACTGGGTGGTATACTGAAGCTTTCTTT. Translated: CASSPSTGWYTEAFF. The chain uses TRBV27 and TRBJ1-1, with D uncertain. This CDR3 is 15 amino acids long. V lost 6 bases and J 5 bases, leaving 19 bases between the germline ends. CDR1 is MNHEY, CDR2 SMNVEV, per germline (reference sequence).

The J gene is TRBJ2-1, the V gene TRBV12-5; the D gene is possibly TRBD1 (5 bases). Per the germline V gene, CDR1 is LGHNT and CDR2 is FRNRAP. CDR3 length equals 14 residues. The V end was cut by 6 bases, the J end by 7 bases, with 16 bases between. CDR3 DNA sequence: TGTGCTAGTGGCGAATCAGGGTTCGCGAATGAGCAGTTCTTC. It is translated as CASGESGFANEQFF.

The chain recombines TRBV2 with TRBJ2-7; possible D gene TRBD2, 5 bases. V lost 5 bases to trimming and J lost 2 bases, with 10 bases between them. Germline CDR1 SNHLY, CDR2 FYNNEI. The CDR3 consists of 13 residues. CDR3 residues: CASSKNSAYEQYF. In nucleotides, the CDR3 is TGTGCCAGCAGTAAGAATAGCGCCTACGAGCAGTACTTC.

Worth noting for this clone: Other DNA sequences within the sample encode an identical CDR3. The gene calls are TRBV6-5 and TRBJ1-3; 8 bases align to TRBD1. Trimming removed 6 bases from V and 0 bases from J; junction bases left unmatched: 1. This CDR3 is 14 amino acids long. CDR1 and CDR2 (germline): MNHEY, SVGAGI. The DNA for the CDR3 is TGTGCCAGCAGAACAGGGGGCTCTGGAAACACCATATATTTT. Protein sequence: CASRTGGSGNTIYF.

The rearrangement joins TRBV5-8 to TRBJ2-5, with 9 nucleotides matching TRBD2. Germline trimming cut 4 bases from V and 5 bases from J; bases unmatched to any gene: 12. Germline CDR1 SGHTS, CDR2 YDEGEE. The length of the CDR3 is 16 residues. The CDR3 nucleotides are TGTGCCAGCAGCGACGGCTTGCGGGGGGGCATGGAGACCCAGTACTTC. It is translated as CASSDGLRGGMETQYF.

This clone appeared a few times. V and J are TRBV7-9 and TRBJ2-7; 9 bases are a match to TRBD1. The V and J ends lost 0 bases and 6 bases, in that order; junction bases with no gene match: 18. CDR1 is SEHNR and CDR2 is FQNEAQ in the germline V gene (reference sequence). The CDR3 is 19 amino acids. The CDR3 is CASSLALGDRDEKTGEQYF. CDR3 coding DNA: TGTGCCAGCAGCTTAGCTTTAGGGGACAGGGACGAAAAAACTGGCGAGCAGTACTTC.

The chain combines TRBV30 with TRBJ2-7; D unclear. The germline V and J ends were trimmed by 2 bases and 1 base, with 3 bases remaining between them. The CDR3 runs 11 residues. Germline V lookup: CDR1 GTSNPN, CDR2 SVGIG (reference sequence). CDR3 DNA sequence: TGTGCCTGGAGTTATTCCTACGAGCAGTACTTC. It encodes CAWSYSYEQYF.

This clone was recorded once. CDR3 loop: CASSIKTGGNTEAFF. The CDR3 DNA reads as TGTGCCAGTAGTATAAAGACAGGGGGTAACACTGAAGCTTTCTTT. This chain connects TRBV19 to TRBJ1-1; 9 bases line up with TRBD1. Germline assignment: CDR1 LNHDA and CDR2 SQIVND (reference sequence). This CDR3 has 15 amino acids. Germline trimming cut 2 bases from V and 2 bases from J; bases unmatched to any gene: 3.

The chain links TRBV6-5 to TRBJ1-6; a weak D match, TRBD1 (5 bases). The V end was cut by 7 bases, the J end by 6 bases, with 13 bases between. The CDR3 contains 14 residues. The germline CDR1 and CDR2 sequences are MNHEY and SVGAGI. CDR3 in DNA: TGTGCCAGCAAGCTGGGACTCGTTAATTCACCCCTCCACTTT. It yields the protein CASKLGLVNSPLHF.

The CDR3 protein is CASSLERTAPLGYTF. The CDR3 DNA reads as TGTGCCAGCAGCCTTGAACGGACAGCTCCGTTGGGCTACACCTTC. The V gene is TRBV27, the J gene TRBJ1-2; D may be TRBD1 (6 bases). Germline CDR1 reads MNHEY; CDR2 reads SMNVEV (reference sequence). The CDR3 is 15 residues long. V dropped 6 bases and J dropped 8 bases, with 22 bases sitting between them.

The DNA for the CDR3 is TGTGCCAGCAGCTTAGGGAGCGGGGGGGTCTACAATGAGCAGTTCTTC. It codes for CASSLGSGGVYNEQFF. This chain connects TRBV7-2 to TRBJ2-1, with 10 bases matching TRBD2. This CDR3 contains 16 residues. V lost 1 base to trimming and J lost 3 bases; unmatched junction nucleotides: 3. Per the germline V gene, CDR1 is SGHTA and CDR2 is FQGNSA.

This rearrangement joins TRBV5-5 to TRBJ2-1; 7 bases line up with TRBD2. CDR3 length equals 18 residues. CDR1 is SGHKS, CDR2 YYEKEE, per germline (reference sequence). The ends lost 2 bases at V and 1 base at J; junction bases unmatched: 12. In DNA form, the CDR3 reads TGTGCCAGCAGCTTTCAGGCAAAGTCGGGAGGTTCCTACAATGAGCAGTTCTTC. It specifies CASSFQAKSGGSYNEQFF.

V usage is TRBV24-1 and J usage is TRBJ2-1; 11 nucleotides agree with TRBD2. The CDR3 runs to 18 residues. Per the germline V gene, CDR1 is KGHDR and CDR2 is SFDVKD. V trimming: 8 bases; J trimming: 4 bases; junction bases outside the gene matches: 15. This CDR3 is CATILHNRLAGGYNEQFF. As DNA, the CDR3 is TGTGCCACCATTCTTCATAATAGGCTAGCGGGGGGTTACAATGAGCAGTTCTTC.

Only one count was recorded for this clone. This sequence joins TRBV5-1 and TRBJ1-2; maybe TRBD1 (5 bases). The V end was cut by 2 bases, the J end by 4 bases, with 9 bases between. CDR3 length: 13 amino acids. The germline CDR1 and CDR2 sequences are SGHRS and YFSETQ. The CDR3 spells CASSLGEIYGYTF. As DNA, the CDR3 is TGCGCCAGCAGCTTAGGGGAAATCTATGGCTACACCTTC.

The V call is TRBV5-1, the J call TRBJ2-2; D gene uncertain. V lost 0 bases and J lost 2, with 8 bases in between. Germline CDR1 is SGHRS and CDR2 is YFSETQ. CDR3 length: 15 amino acids. CDR3 sequence (DNA): TGCGCCAGCAGCTTGGACGGAGTTAACACCGGGGAGCTGTTTTTT. This encodes CASSLDGVNTGELFF. Looking up the rest from reference TRBV5-1 and TRBJ2-2 gives the full variable domain: KAGVTQTPRYLIKTRGQQVTLSCSPISGHRSVSWYQQTPGQGLQFLFEYFSETQRNKGNFPGRFSGRQFSNSRSEMNVSTLELGDSALYLCASSLDGVNTGELFFGEGSRLTVL.

This clone is a singleton in its sample. The chain recombines TRBV29-1 with TRBJ2-1; no clear D. Deletions cut 7 bases from V and 3 bases from J, with 16 bases between. Germline loops: CDR1 SQVTM, CDR2 ANQGSEA. This CDR3 contains 14 residues. The DNA of the CDR3 is TGCAGCGCCACGCCGGAGAATTACTACAATGAGCAGTTCTTC. This codes for CSATPENYYNEQFF.

This clone showed up just once. This rearrangement joins TRBV27 to TRBJ1-6; D not certain. The CDR3 length is 13 residues. Trimming removed 1 base from V and 10 bases from J, with 8 bases in between. Germline V gene sequence: CDR1 MNHEY, CDR2 SMNVEV (reference sequence). CDR3 DNA sequence: TGTGCCAGCAGTTTATTCGGGAAGTCACCCCTCCACTTT. Its protein is CASSLFGKSPLHF.

The V gene is TRBV20-1, the J gene TRBJ1-5; 11 bases map to TRBD1. CDR1 DFQATT and CDR2 SNEGSKA come from the germline V gene (reference sequence). The CDR3 extends over 17 amino acids. The ends lost 3 bases at V and 1 base at J; junction bases unmatched: 8. The CDR3 DNA reads TGCAGTGCTAGTCAAGGGACAGGGGGATCCAGCAATCAGCCCCAGCATTTT. Translated, it gives CSASQGTGGSSNQPQHF.

This sequence joins TRBV7-7 and TRBJ1-3, with D perhaps TRBD1 (5 bases). The germline CDR1 and CDR2 sequences are SSHAT and FNYEAQ (reference sequence). Trimming removed 2 bases at V and 1 base at J, with 9 bases between. CDR3 size: 15 residues. CDR3 nucleotides: TGTGCCAGCAGCTTATATCCAGGGTCTGGAAACACCATATATTTT. This sequence encodes CASSLYPGSGNTIYF.

The chain carries TRBV6-5 and TRBJ1-1; D not certain. Trimming cost V 5 bases and J 5 bases, with 18 bases left between them. Germline V gives CDR1 MNHEY, CDR2 SVGAGI. The CDR3 sequence is 15 residues long. Here the CDR3 reads CASSPPAGGGTEAFF. The CDR3 DNA follows: TGTGCCAGCAGTCCACCAGCAGGCGGAGGGACTGAAGCTTTCTTT.

In DNA, the CDR3 is TGTGCCAGTAGTCCCCCGGGACAGGGTTTCTCTTTGGTCACCGGGGAGCTGTTTTTT. Its translation: CASSPPGQGFSLVTGELFF. The chain employs TRBV19 and TRBJ2-2; 9 bases map to TRBD1. The CDR3 is made up of 19 amino acids. The trim removed 5 bases at V and 4 bases at J, leaving 17 bases unmatched. Per germline, CDR1 LNHDA and CDR2 SQIVND (reference sequence).

The V and J genes are TRBV9 and TRBJ2-1, with TRBD1 matching over 9 bases. Germline trimming cut 3 bases from V and 0 bases from J; bases unmatched to any gene: 13. Germline-derived CDR1 and CDR2 are SGDLS and YYNGEE. This CDR3 is built from 19 residues. For the CDR3, the DNA is TGTGCCAGCAGCGCCACAGGGGGCGTCCACTCTAGCTCCTACAATGAGCAGTTCTTC. Encoded protein: CASSATGGVHSSSYNEQFF.

The genes are TRBV4-3 and TRBJ2-1; a possible D gene is TRBD1 (6 bases). V was trimmed by 0 bases and J by 2 bases, leaving 14 bases between them. The CDR3 covers 17 residues. Germline assignment: CDR1 LGHNA and CDR2 YSLEER. CDR3 coding DNA: TGCGCCAGCAGCCAAGATGGGGGCAGGACGACCTACAATGAGCAGTTCTTC. Its protein product is CASSQDGGRTTYNEQFF.

The chain is built from TRBV10-3 and TRBJ2-2; the D gene is possibly TRBD2 (7 bases). Trimming removed 7 bases at V and 5 bases at J, with 29 bases between. Germline CDR1 reads ENHRY; CDR2 reads SYGVKD. There are 19 residues in the CDR3. In DNA, the CDR3 is TGTGCCATCACGGGGGCCTTCGGGCGGGGGATCTCCGGGACCGGGGAGCTGTTTTTT. Translated: CAITGAFGRGISGTGELFF.